This T cell receptor beta chain was recorded in a study of CD8 T cells in Susac syndrome. Random hexamers served to reverse transcribe roughly 0.45 to 1 ug RNA. An immunoSEQ multiplex PCR generated amplified TCR beta CDR3 products spanning 54 Vbeta and 13 Jbeta. TCRdb re-called the immunoSEQ multiplex PCR reads through MiXCR, storing one row per CDR3 protein. The sample comprises around 170,000 distinct CDR3 sequences, about 94% of which are singletons, and approximately 0.1% rests with the top ten. CDR1 is SGHTA, CDR2 FQGNSA, per germline. V was trimmed by 2 bases and J by 10 bases, leaving 14 bases between them. There are 13 residues in the CDR3.

The chain employs TRBV7-2 and TRBJ1-2; D gene ambiguous. This sequence was found in a human donor with Susac syndrome. Source material: CD4+ T cells from PBMCs. The CDR3 DNA is TGTGCCAGCAGCTTAAACATGCCGGCAATCTACACCTTC. Protein product: CASSLNMPAIYTF.